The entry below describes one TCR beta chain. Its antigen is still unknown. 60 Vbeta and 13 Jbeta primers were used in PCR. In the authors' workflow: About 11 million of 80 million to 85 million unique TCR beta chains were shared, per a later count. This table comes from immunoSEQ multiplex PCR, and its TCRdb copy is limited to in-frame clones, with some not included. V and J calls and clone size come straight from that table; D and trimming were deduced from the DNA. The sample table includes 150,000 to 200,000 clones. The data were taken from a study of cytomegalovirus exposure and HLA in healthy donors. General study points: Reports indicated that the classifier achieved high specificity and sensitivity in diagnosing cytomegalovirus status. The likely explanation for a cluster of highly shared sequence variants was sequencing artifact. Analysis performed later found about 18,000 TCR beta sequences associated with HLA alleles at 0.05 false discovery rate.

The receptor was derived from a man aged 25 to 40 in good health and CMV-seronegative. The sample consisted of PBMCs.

The CDR3 reads CASSYSWGGRRNEQFF. The CDR3, as DNA: TGTGCCAGCAGTTACTCATGGGGCGGGAGACGGAATGAGCAGTTCTTC. V and J are TRBV6-5 and TRBJ2-1; 7 nucleotides line up with TRBD2. CDR1 is MNHEY, CDR2 SVGAGI, per germline. J was trimmed by 7 bases and V by 0 bases; bases with no gene match: 9. The CDR3 covers 16 residues.